The present TCR beta chain was sequenced within a study of cytomegalovirus exposure and HLA in healthy donors. Study as a whole: Within an early data release were about 85 million unique TCRs drawn from HLA-typed donors. Most donors, roughly 82% of a few hundred genotyped, fell in the Caucasian-associated ancestry cluster.

Study results and caveats: Of the V segments, some could not be distinguished, including TRBV6-2 and TRBV6-3, and were excluded. Sequencing likely generated an artifact that appeared as a cluster of highly shared sequence variants.

The PCR was carried out with 60 Vbeta primers and 13 Jbeta primers. Generated by immunoSEQ multiplex PCR, the TCRdb table keeps only in-frame clones and is missing some. Among roughly 100,000 clones, about two thirds were seen once, and the ten largest hold about 2.8%. To note about this clone: Its antigen remains unknown.

This CDR3 contains 16 residues. CDR1 is SGHKS, CDR2 YYEKEE, per germline (reference sequence). The ends were cut back, 1 base at V and 0 bases at J, with 13 bases in the middle. This clonotype was obtained from a female donor in good health and CMV-seronegative. The V call is TRBV5-5, the J call TRBJ1-2; D remains ambiguous. The specimen was PBMCs. CDR3 protein: CASSLISVTSNYGYTF. For the CDR3, the DNA is TGTGCCAGCAGCTTGATCTCAGTGACTTCTAACTATGGCTACACCTTC.